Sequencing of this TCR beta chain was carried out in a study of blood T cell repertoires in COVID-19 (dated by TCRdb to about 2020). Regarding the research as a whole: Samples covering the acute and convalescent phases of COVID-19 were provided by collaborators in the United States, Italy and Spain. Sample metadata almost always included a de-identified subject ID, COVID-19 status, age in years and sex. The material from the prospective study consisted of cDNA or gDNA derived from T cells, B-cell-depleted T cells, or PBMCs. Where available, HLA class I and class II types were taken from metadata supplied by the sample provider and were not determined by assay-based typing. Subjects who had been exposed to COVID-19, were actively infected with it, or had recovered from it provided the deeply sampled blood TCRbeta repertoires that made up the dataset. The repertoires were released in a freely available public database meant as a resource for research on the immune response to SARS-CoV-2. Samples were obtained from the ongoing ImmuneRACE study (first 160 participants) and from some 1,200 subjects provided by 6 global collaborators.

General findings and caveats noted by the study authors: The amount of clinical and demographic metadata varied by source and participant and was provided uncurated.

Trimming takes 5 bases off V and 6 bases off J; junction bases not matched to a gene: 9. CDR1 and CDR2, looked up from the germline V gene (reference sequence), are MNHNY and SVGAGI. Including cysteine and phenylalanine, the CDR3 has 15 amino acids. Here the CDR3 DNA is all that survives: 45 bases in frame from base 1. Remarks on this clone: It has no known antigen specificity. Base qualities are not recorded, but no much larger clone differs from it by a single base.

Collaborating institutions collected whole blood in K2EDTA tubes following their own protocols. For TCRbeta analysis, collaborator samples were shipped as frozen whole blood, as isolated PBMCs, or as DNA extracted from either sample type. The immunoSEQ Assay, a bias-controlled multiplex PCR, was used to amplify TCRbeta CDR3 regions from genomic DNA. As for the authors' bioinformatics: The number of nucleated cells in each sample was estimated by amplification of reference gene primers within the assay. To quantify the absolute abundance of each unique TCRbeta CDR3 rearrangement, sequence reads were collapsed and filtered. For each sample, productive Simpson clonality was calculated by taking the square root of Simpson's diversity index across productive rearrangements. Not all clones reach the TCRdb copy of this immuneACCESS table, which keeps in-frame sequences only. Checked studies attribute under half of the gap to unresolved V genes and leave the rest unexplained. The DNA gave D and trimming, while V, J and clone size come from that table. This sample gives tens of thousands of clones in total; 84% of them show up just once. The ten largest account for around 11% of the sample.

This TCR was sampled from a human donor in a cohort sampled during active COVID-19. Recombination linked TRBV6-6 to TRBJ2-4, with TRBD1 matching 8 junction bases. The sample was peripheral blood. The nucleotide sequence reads TGTGCCAGCAGTCTACGGGACAGGCGAGCAAACATTCAGTACTTC. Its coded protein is CASSLRDRRANIQYF.